This TCR beta chain was recovered during a study of shared T cell receptors in the human thymus. The V gene lost 0 bases and the J gene lost 5 bases, with 6 bases spanning the gap. The CDR3 length is 13 residues. The germline V gene encodes CDR1 SGHDT and CDR2 YYEEEE. Clones were read by immunoSEQ multiplex PCR, and TCRdb kept only the in-frame ones, dropping some. In the table there are more than 550,000 clones, around 85% of which are singletons. Another study also made use of these data, one on human thymus T cells. This second study says: It was from resections taken during corrective heart surgery that the thymus tissue came. What appeared biased in thymic and blood repertoires was the usage of V and J genes.

This TCR was recovered from a girl less than two years old with a congenital heart defect. V gene TRBV5-6 combines with J gene TRBJ1-5; D might be TRBD1 (5 bases). Sequencing was carried out using thymocytes. The CDR3: CASSLGGDQPQHF. The CDR3 DNA reads TGTGCCAGCAGCTTGGGGGGGGATCAGCCCCAGCATTTT.